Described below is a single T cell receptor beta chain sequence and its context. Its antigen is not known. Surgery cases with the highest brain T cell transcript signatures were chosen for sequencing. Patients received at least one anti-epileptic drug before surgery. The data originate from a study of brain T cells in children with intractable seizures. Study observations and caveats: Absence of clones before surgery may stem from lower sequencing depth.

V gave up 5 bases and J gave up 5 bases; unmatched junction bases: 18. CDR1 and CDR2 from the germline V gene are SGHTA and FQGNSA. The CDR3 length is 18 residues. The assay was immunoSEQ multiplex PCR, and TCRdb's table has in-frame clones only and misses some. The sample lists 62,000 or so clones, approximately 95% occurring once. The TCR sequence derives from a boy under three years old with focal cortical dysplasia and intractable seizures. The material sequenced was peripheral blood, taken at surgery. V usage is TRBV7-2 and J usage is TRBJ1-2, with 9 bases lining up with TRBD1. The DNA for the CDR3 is TGTGCCAGCAGCCTACACCTACAGGGGGCTTCGGGGATTTATGGCTACACCTTC. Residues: CASSLHLQGASGIYGYTF.